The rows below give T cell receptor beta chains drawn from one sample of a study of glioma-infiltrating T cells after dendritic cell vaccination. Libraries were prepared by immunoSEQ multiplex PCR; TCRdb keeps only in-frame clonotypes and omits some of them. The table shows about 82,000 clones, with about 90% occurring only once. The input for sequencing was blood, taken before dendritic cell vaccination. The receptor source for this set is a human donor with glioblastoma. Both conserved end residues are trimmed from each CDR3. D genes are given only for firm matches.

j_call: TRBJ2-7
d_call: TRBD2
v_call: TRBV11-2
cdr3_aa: ASSPFSGPSSYEQY

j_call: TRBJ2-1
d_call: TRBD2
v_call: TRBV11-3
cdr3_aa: ASSSPRTSGRSDYNEQF

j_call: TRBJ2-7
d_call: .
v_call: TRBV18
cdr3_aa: ASSPGSPSYEQY

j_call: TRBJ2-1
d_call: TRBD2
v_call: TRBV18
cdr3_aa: ASSLAGGPSDEQF

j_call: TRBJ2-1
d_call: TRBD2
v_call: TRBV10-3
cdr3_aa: AISEQRGAYNEQF

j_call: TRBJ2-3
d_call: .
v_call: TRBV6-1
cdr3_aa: ASLTGSWTDTQY

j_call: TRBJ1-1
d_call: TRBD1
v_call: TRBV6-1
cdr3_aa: ASSVGQGAGSEAF

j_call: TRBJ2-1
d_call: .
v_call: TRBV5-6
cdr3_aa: ASSLTEGARYNEQF

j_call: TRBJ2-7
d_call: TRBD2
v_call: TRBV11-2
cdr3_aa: ASSLLPSGGYEQY

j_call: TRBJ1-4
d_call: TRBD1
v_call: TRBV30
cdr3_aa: AWSVPPLGQATNEKLF

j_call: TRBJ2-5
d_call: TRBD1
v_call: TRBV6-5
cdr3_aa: ASIKDRVKTQY

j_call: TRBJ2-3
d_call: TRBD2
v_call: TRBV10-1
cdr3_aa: ASSAGGADTQY

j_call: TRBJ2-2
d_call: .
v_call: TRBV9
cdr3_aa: ASSVGTGGELF

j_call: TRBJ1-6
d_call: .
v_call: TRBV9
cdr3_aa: ASSPEAGINSPLH

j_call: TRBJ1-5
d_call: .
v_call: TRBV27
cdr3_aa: ASSLHRVGNQPQH

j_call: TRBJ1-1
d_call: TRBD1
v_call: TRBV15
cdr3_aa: ATSRGTVDTEAF

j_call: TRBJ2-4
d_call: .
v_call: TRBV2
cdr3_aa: ASSDGGRNIQY